Listed here are 4 T cell receptor beta chains from one sample, sequenced in a study of blood T cells in healthy people across ages. The authors ran a second PCR of roughly 6 to 11 cycles using a sample-barcoded 5' primer and a J-beta primer mix. TCRdb re-derived calls from the 5' RACE reads in MiXCR, one entry per CDR3 protein. Of about 1.4 million distinct CDR3 sequences in the sample, roughly 64% were seen once. Sequencing used blood. The receptors shown here come from a man between 18 and 29 years old in good health.

The chain employs TRBV11-2 and TRBJ2-7; possible D gene TRBD1, 6 bases. The V gene lost 4 bases and the J gene lost 6 bases, with 10 bases spanning the gap. The CDR3 extends over 12 amino acids. Germline V gene data show CDR1 as SGHAT and CDR2 as FQNNGV. This chain's CDR3 is CASSYREVEQYF. The CDR3 DNA sequence: TGTGCCAGCAGCTACAGGGAAGTCGAGCAGTACTTC.

This clonotype was observed a handful of times. The chain has TRBV28 and TRBJ2-3; 8 bases fit TRBD1. V lost 6 bases and J lost 3; bases outside the gene matches: 2. Looked up from germline, CDR1 is MDHEN and CDR2 is SYDVKM. The CDR3 has 13 amino acids. As DNA, the CDR3 is TGTGCCAGCAGGGGACAGGCGACAGATACGCAGTATTTT. Translated, it gives CASRGQATDTQYF.

The chain is built from TRBV15 and TRBJ1-1; TRBD1 might be the D (5 bases). This CDR3 is built from 14 residues. Germline lookup yields CDR1 LNHNV and CDR2 YYDKDF (reference sequence). CDR3 bases: TGTGCGACCCTTACGGGGGAGGGGAACACTGAAGCTTTCTTT. Protein sequence: CATLTGEGNTEAFF.

J is TRBJ1-1 and V is TRBV6-5, with 7 positions matching TRBD1. The length of the CDR3 is 16 residues. V dropped 4 bases and J dropped 3; count of bases not matched to a gene: 11. The germline gives CDR1 MNHEY, CDR2 SVGAGI. In DNA, the CDR3 is TGTGCCAGCAGTTTGACAGGGCGAATGTGGGACACTGAAGCTTTCTTT. Its protein product is CASSLTGRMWDTEAFF.